This TCR beta chain was observed in a study of shared clonotypes between healthy human individuals. Germline-derived CDR1 and CDR2 are SGHTA and FQGNSA. V gave up 6 bases and J gave up 9 bases; unmatched junction bases: 14. CDR3 size: 14 residues. Each donor was a Caucasian adult residing in Nashville, Tennessee. Sequenced by immunoSEQ multiplex PCR; TCRdb stores in-frame clones only, minus some. This sample has 530,000 or so clones, with 60% to 80% found just once. The gene calls are TRBV7-2 and TRBJ2-7, with 7 bases that match TRBD1. Sequenced sample: PBMCs. The sequence came from a woman between 40 and 55 years old in good health. Some clones in this sample may be carry-over from other donors' samples. Here the CDR3 reads CASSFTGTAGGQYF. The DNA for the CDR3 is TGTGCCAGCAGTTTCACCGGGACAGCCGGCGGGCAGTACTTC.